Presented here are 30 T cell receptor beta chains from one specimen sequenced in a study of tumor-infiltrating lymphocytes in primary liver carcinoma. Priming with a constant-region primer yielded TCR beta cDNA from around 0.45 ug total RNA. Amplification in three nested multiplex PCR rounds with slightly modified ARM-PCR gave rise to TCR beta libraries. The study ran its first two PCR rounds for nine to eleven cycles each, using TRBV1-TRBV30 forward primers and a C-beta reverse primer. In TCRdb, the multiplex PCR reads were re-called with MiXCR into one record per CDR3 protein. The sample has about 310,000 distinct CDR3 sequences, roughly three fifths seen once; the top ten hold over 15%. Germline DNA was extracted alongside blood RNA, which was obtained from unsorted whole blood. Sequenced material: peripheral blood. These receptors came from a woman aged 30 to 39 with primary liver carcinoma and hepatitis B virus infection.

Regarding this clonotype: A much larger clone lies a single base off, so this may be a read error. This chain joins TRBV5-6 and TRBJ2-2; D is ambiguous. Germline V gives CDR1 SGHDT, CDR2 YYEEEE. CDR3 length: 13 residues. The CDR3 nucleotides read TGTGCCGGCAGCTTTAGCCCTACCGGGGAGCTGTTTTTT. Translated: CAGSFSPTGELFF.

This clonotype was detected only once. Germline and junction disagree at one end, which may indicate a read error. The V call is TRBV11-2, the J call TRBJ2-2, with a weak D call TRBD1 (6 bases). The CDR3 is 18 residues long. Germline assignment: CDR1 SGHAT and CDR2 FQNNGV. In DNA, the CDR3 is TGTGCCAGAAGCTTAGACTTGGGCAGGGGTCCCAAGGCCGGGGAGCTGTTTTTT. This sequence encodes CARSLDLGRGPKAGELFF.

The chain couples TRBV7-9 to TRBJ2-7; D is perhaps TRBD1 (5 bases). Germline values: CDR1 SEHNR, CDR2 FQNEAQ (reference sequence). V lost 8 bases, J lost 1 base, and 6 bases lay in between. This CDR3 has 11 amino acids. The CDR3, as DNA: TGTGCCAGCCAGGGTTCCTACGAGCAGTACTTC. Amino acids: CASQGSYEQYF.

Comments on this clonotype: A much larger clone differs by one base, so this may be a read error. The chain employs TRBV12-3 or TRBV12-4 and TRBJ2-2, with a tentative D call TRBD1 (7 bases). This CDR3 has 14 residues. CDR3 sequence (DNA): TGTACCAGCAGCTCAGGGGGGAGCAACGGGGAGCTGTTTTTT. This encodes CTSSSGGSNGELFF.

On this clonotype itself: The junction and the germline gene differ at one end; a read error may be behind it. This sequence joins TRBV10-1 and TRBJ2-3; tentatively, D is TRBD2 (6 bases). There are 14 residues in the CDR3. Germline CDR1 and CDR2: WNHNN and SYGVQD (reference sequence). CDR3 sequence: CASSESGWDSTHYF. CDR3 in DNA: TGCGCCAGCAGTGAGTCCGGGTGGGACTCGACGCACTATTTT.

This clonotype was counted only a few times. V usage is TRBV6-5 and J usage is TRBJ2-7; D is unresolved. CDR3 length equals 16 residues. Germline V lookup: CDR1 MNHEY, CDR2 SVGAGI. V gave up 2 bases and J gave up 3 bases, with 17 bases separating them. Here the CDR3 reads CASSYGPSDPYYEQYF. The CDR3 DNA reads as TGTGCCAGCAGTTACGGCCCGAGCGACCCTTACTACGAGCAGTACTTC.

The chain employs TRBV29-1 and TRBJ2-2, with D hard to call. Germline V lookup: CDR1 SQVTM, CDR2 ANQGSEA. The CDR3 spans 13 residues. Trimming removed 4 bases at V and 0 bases at J, with 6 bases between. The CDR3 DNA reads as TGCAGCGTTGTTCAGGCGAACACCGGGGAGCTGTTTTTT. This encodes CSVVQANTGELFF.

With regard to this clonotype: A much larger clone sits a single nucleotide away, making a read error possible. The CDR3 end shows no conserved phenylalanine or tryptophan, and so a read error is likely. The CDR3 bases are TGCAGCGGAATAGGAGGCACTGAAGCTTTCCTT. It is translated as CSGIGGTEAFL. The chain uses TRBV29-1 and TRBJ1-1; D unclear. Per the germline V gene, CDR1 is SQVTM and CDR2 is ANQGSEA. The CDR3 runs 11 residues. V was trimmed by 7 bases and J by 4 bases, leaving 10 bases between them.

A note on this clonotype: This may be a read error: a much more frequent sequence differs by one nucleotide. This chain joins TRBV4-3 and TRBJ2-7; weak D call: TRBD2 (6 bases). Trimming cost V 0 bases and J 5 bases, with 17 bases left between them. Germline-derived CDR1 and CDR2 are LGHNA and YSLEER. CDR3 length: 16 amino acids. CDR3 protein: CASSQDPAIGEDEQYF. The DNA of the CDR3 is TGCGCCAGCAGCCAAGATCCGGCTATAGGGGAGGACGAGCAGTACTTC.

As regards this clonotype: Just one base apart from a much larger clone, this may be a read error. As the CDR3 is not closed by the conserved phenylalanine or tryptophan, this likely results from a read error. The chain has TRBV29-1 and TRBJ2-7; 8 bases line up with TRBD1. The CDR3 runs to 15 residues. Germline CDR1 is SQVTM and CDR2 is ANQGSEA. V lost 0 bases, J lost 3 bases, and 7 bases stayed unmatched. This CDR3 is CSVEEFTGGIYEQYI. CDR3 nucleotides: TGCAGCGTTGAAGAGTTTACAGGGGGAATCTACGAGCAGTACATC.

Concerning this clonotype: A much larger clone lies a single base off, so this may be a read error. The gene calls are TRBV11-3 and TRBJ1-2, with 7 bases that match TRBD1. With 5 bases clipped from V and 4 bases from J, the junction kept 16 bases outside the gene matches. The CDR3 is 17 amino acids. CDR1 and CDR2 from the germline V gene are SGHNT and YENEEA. The CDR3 here is CASSHDRRAGGSYGYTF. The CDR3 coding sequence is TGTGCCAGCAGCCATGATAGGAGGGCAGGGGGTAGCTATGGCTACACCTTC.

For this clonotype: A much larger clone lies a single base off, so this may be a read error. The chain recombines TRBV12-3 or TRBV12-4 with TRBJ2-1; D uncertain. The CDR3 consists of 14 residues. The V end was cut by 5 bases, the J end by 5 bases, with 13 bases between. CDR3 sequence (DNA): TGTGCCAGCAGTCCATGGGTCAGGAACAATGAGCAGTTCTTC. Encoded protein: CASSPWVRNNEQFF.

V and J are TRBV7-9 and TRBJ2-4, with a weak D call TRBD2 (8 bases). This CDR3 has 16 residues. CDR1 is SEHNR and CDR2 is FQNEAQ in the germline V gene (reference sequence). V was cut by 4 bases and J by 6 bases, with 19 bases left in between. The CDR3 DNA follows: TGTGCCAGCAGCTCCCCGGGGGGGACAGTCTTAAACATTCAGTACTTC. This encodes CASSSPGGTVLNIQYF. The entire variable domain, with the rest obtained from reference TRBV7-9 and TRBJ2-4, is as follows: DTGVSQNPRHKITKRGQNVTFRCDPISEHNRLYWYRQTLGQGPEFLTYFQNEAQLEKSRLLSDRFSAERPKGSFSTLEIQRTEQGDSAMYLCASSSPGGTVLNIQYFGAGTRLSVL.

On this clonotype itself: This may be a read error, as it is one base from a much larger clone. J is TRBJ2-7 and V is TRBV6-2 or TRBV6-3, with a weak D call TRBD1 (6 bases). Germline CDR1 reads MNHEY; CDR2 reads SVGEGT. The CDR3 loop spans 14 amino acids. Trimming took 9 bases from V and 0 from J, leaving 15 bases between them. The CDR3 here is CARKSGVGSYEQYF. In DNA, the CDR3 is TGTGCCAGGAAGTCAGGGGTAGGCTCCTACGAGCAGTACTTC.

This clonotype has more than one count but fewer than ten. The chain has TRBV14 and TRBJ2-3; 7 bases align to TRBD2. The ends lost 0 bases at V and 4 bases at J; junction bases unmatched: 4. Germline-derived CDR1 and CDR2 are SGHDN and FVKESK. This CDR3 is 15 amino acids long. In DNA, the CDR3 is TGTGCCAGCAGCCAAGAGTTGGGGAGGGCAGATACGCAGTATTTT. It encodes CASSQELGRADTQYF.

A few counts support this clonotype. This chain uses TRBV5-6 with TRBJ2-3; 9 bases map to TRBD1. J gave up 5 bases and V 0 bases, and 4 bases lay outside the gene matches. Germline lookup yields CDR1 SGHDT and CDR2 YYEEEE. The CDR3 spans 15 residues. The CDR3 reads CASSLGGQGQDTQYF. CDR3 coding DNA: TGTGCCAGCAGCTTGGGGGGACAGGGTCAAGATACGCAGTATTTT.

The gene calls are TRBV6-1 and TRBJ2-3, with D possibly TRBD1 on 6 matching bases. The germline V gene encodes CDR1 MNHNS and CDR2 SASEGT. The V end lost 4 bases, the J end lost 4 bases, and 18 bases lay between the germline ends. This CDR3 region has 16 residues. Here the CDR3 reads CASSGIRDTGADTQYF. The CDR3 DNA sequence: TGTGCCAGCAGTGGTATCCGGGACACCGGAGCAGATACGCAGTATTTT.

The J gene is TRBJ2-3, the V gene TRBV20-1; TRBD1 aligns across 7 bases. V gave up 5 bases and J gave up 0 bases; unmatched junction bases: 11. CDR1 is DFQATT, CDR2 SNEGSKA, per germline (reference sequence). CDR3 size: 16 residues. The CDR3 DNA is TGCAGTGCTCCAGACAGGGAAAGGGCTAGCACAGATACGCAGTATTTT. Translation gives CSAPDRERASTDTQYF.

The sample holds a few counts of this clonotype. The CDR3 loop reads CASSVRPDWRRSYNEQFF. The CDR3 DNA follows: TGCGCCAGCAGCGTTCGCCCTGACTGGCGGCGGTCCTACAATGAGCAGTTCTTC. The gene calls are TRBV5-1 and TRBJ2-1, with D unclear. V dropped 4 bases and J dropped 1 base, with 21 bases sitting between them. The germline V gene has CDR1 SGHRS and CDR2 YFSETQ. The CDR3 is 18 amino acids.

The sample holds one count of this clonotype. A much larger clone differs from this one at a single base, so this may be a read error. Since the CDR3 does not end with the conserved phenylalanine or tryptophan, this likely comes from a read error. The chain couples TRBV4-2 to TRBJ2-7; D is uncertain. Germline V gene lookup returns CDR1 LGHNA and CDR2 YNFKEQ. Trimming removed 1 base from V and 3 bases from J, with 4 bases in between. The CDR3 is 12 residues long. CDR3 DNA: TGTGCCAGCAGCCAAGCGGGCTACGAGCAGTACTCC. It encodes CASSQAGYEQYS.

On this clonotype: The DNA is left out, because the CDR3 cannot be placed on it with certainty; the CDR3 is given as TCRdb lists it. This chain joins TRBV12-3 or TRBV12-4 and TRBJ1-2. The CDR3 adds up to 13 amino acids, both ends counted. This CDR3 reads CAGSLVYGYGCTF.

With respect to this clonotype: Since a much larger clone is just one base distant, this may be a read error. The genes are TRBV5-6 and TRBJ1-1; possibly TRBD1 for D (6 bases). The CDR3 loop spans 14 amino acids. The V gene's germline CDR1 is SGHDT and CDR2 YYEEEE. The germline V and J ends were trimmed by 5 bases and 5 bases, with 16 bases remaining between them. CDR3 sequence: CASREQGRTTEAFF. DNA for the CDR3: TGTGCCAGCAGGGAACAGGGCAGGACTACTGAAGCTTTCTTT.

The chain joins TRBV7-9 to TRBJ2-5; no definite D call. V lost 2 bases, J lost 7 bases, and 14 bases lay in between. Germline V gene sequence: CDR1 SEHNR, CDR2 FQNEAQ (reference sequence). This CDR3 comprises 14 residues. CDR3 sequence: CASSLTLGEGTQYF. CDR3 nucleotide sequence: TGTGCCAGCAGCTTAACCCTTGGGGAAGGGACCCAGTACTTC.

Concerning this clonotype: Compared with germline, one end of the junction differs, possibly owing to a read error. The chain combines TRBV4-2 with TRBJ2-1; no definite D call. CDR3 length: 18 amino acids. Germline CDR1 LGHNA, CDR2 YNFKEQ. The CDR3 loop reads CASSQVESRKAGGNKQFF. In DNA, the CDR3 is TGTGCCAGCAGCCAAGTAGAATCCAGGAAAGCTGGTGGCAATAAGCAGTTCTTC.

The chain carries TRBV4-3 and TRBJ2-2; 12 bases fit TRBD2. Germline CDR1 LGHNA, CDR2 YSLEER. The CDR3 covers 19 residues. V was pared by 0 bases and J by 6 bases, with 11 bases of the junction left unmatched. In DNA form, the CDR3 reads TGCGCCAGCAGCCAAGATTTGGCTAGCGGGAGGGGGGGTGCCGGGGAGCTGTTTTTT. This sequence encodes CASSQDLASGRGGAGELFF.

This clonotype was found a few times. The chain's CDR3 is CASSDLKRSNQPQHF. The CDR3 nucleotides read TGTGCCAGCAGTGACTTGAAACGAAGCAATCAGCCCCAGCATTTT. This chain joins TRBV6-1 and TRBJ1-5; D not certain. Germline loops: CDR1 MNHNS, CDR2 SASEGT. The CDR3 extends over 15 amino acids. Trimming stripped 3 bases from V and 1 base from J, with 10 bases between.

Notes on this clonotype: One end of the junction varies from germline; a read error may be responsible. The chain joins TRBV14 to TRBJ2-7; D call uncertain. The CDR3 totals 17 residues. Germline V CDR1 and CDR2: SGHDN, FVKESK. The CDR3 region has the DNA TGTGCCAGCCGCCAAGATAGTCGAGTAATCGGACCCTACGAGCAGTACTTC. Protein product: CASRQDSRVIGPYEQYF.

V usage is TRBV28 and J usage is TRBJ1-5, with D unclear. The CDR3 is 12 amino acids. The ends were cut back, 6 bases at V and 3 bases at J, with 6 bases in the middle. Germline CDR1 and CDR2: MDHEN and SYDVKM. Here the CDR3 reads CASRGNNQPQHF. The CDR3 DNA follows: TGTGCCAGCAGGGGAAACAATCAGCCCCAGCATTTT.

This clonotype was seen a few times. V usage is TRBV28 and J usage is TRBJ1-1; D remains ambiguous. Germline-derived CDR1 and CDR2 are MDHEN and SYDVKM. The CDR3 loop spans 14 amino acids. Trimming took off 7 bases at V and 1 base at J, with 13 bases between the two ends. Written as DNA, the CDR3 is TGTGCCAGCAAGGGCGGCGCCCAGAACACTGAAGCTTTCTTT. This translates into CASKGGAQNTEAFF.

The chain is built from TRBV29-1 and TRBJ2-3, with 7 bases lining up with TRBD2. The CDR3 consists of 14 residues. Per germline, CDR1 SQVTM and CDR2 ANQGSEA. After removal of 8 bases from V and 2 bases from J, the junction contained 10 bases not matched to a gene. CDR3 sequence (DNA): TGCAGCTTCGCAGCGGGGTTTAACACAGATACGCAGTATTTT. Residues: CSFAAGFNTDTQYF.